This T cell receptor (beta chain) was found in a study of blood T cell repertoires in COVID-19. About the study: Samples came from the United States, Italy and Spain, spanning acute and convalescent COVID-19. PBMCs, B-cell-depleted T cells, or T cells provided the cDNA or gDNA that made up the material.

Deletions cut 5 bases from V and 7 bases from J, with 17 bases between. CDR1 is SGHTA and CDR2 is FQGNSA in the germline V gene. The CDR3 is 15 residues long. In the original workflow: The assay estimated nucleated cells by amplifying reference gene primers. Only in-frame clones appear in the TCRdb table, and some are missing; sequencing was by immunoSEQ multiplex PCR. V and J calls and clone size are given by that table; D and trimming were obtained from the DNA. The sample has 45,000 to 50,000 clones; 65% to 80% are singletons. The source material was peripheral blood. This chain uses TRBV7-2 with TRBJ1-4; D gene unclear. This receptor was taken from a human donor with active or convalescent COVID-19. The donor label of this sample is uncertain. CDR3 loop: CASSPSSNRGEKLFF. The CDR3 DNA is TGTGCCAGCAGCCCCTCGAGCAATCGGGGTGAAAAACTGTTTTTT.